This is a list of T cell receptor beta chains from one sample in a study of blood T cell repertoires in COVID-19. The method was immunoSEQ multiplex PCR; TCRdb's version includes in-frame clones alone and lacks a portion of them. The profile shows 270,000 or so clones, about four fifths of them singletons. Sequenced material: peripheral blood. These receptors all stem from a human donor with COVID-19, enrolled during active disease. The donor label of this sample is uncertain. Each CDR3 is given with its conserved first and last residue. D genes are given only for firm matches. The size entry is marked missing in some rows and otherwise reads once, few, many or a size class.

>TRBJ2-5|-|TRBV3-1/TRBV3-2|-
TGTGCCAGCAGCCCCCGAGGACAAGAGACCCAGTACTTC
CASSPRGQETQYF
>TRBJ2-5|-|TRBV19|TRBD2
TGTGCCAGTAGTAAGGCGGGGACTAGCGGGAGCGGTTGGGAGACCCAGTACTTC
CASSKAGTSGSGWETQYF
>TRBJ2-1|-|TRBV5-6|TRBD1
TGTGCCAGCAGCCCCTGGGGGGCAGGGGGCACAAACAATGAGCAGTTCTTC
CASSPWGAGGTNNEQFF
>TRBJ2-2|-|TRBV9|-
TGTGCCAGCAGCGGGCCCTCGAACACCGGGGAGCTGTTTTTT
CASSGPSNTGELFF
>TRBJ1-2|few|TRBV7-3|TRBD1
TGTGCCAGCAGCCCCTCGGGACAGGGAGATGGCTACACCTTC
CASSPSGQGDGYTF
>TRBJ1-2|-|TRBV19|-
TGTGCCAGTAGTCCCAGGGGAGACTCTGGCTACACCTTC
CASSPRGDSGYTF
>TRBJ2-1|-|TRBV6-1|TRBD2
TGTGCCAGCAGTGAAACGAGGCTCCGGGGGGGCGATGAGCAGTTCTTC
CASSETRLRGGDEQFF
>TRBJ2-7|-|TRBV28|TRBD1
TGTGCCAGCAGTTATAGGGGGACAGGGGTATCCGAGCAGTACTTC
CASSYRGTGVSEQYF
>TRBJ1-2|-|TRBV18|TRBD1
TGTGCCAGCTCACCCTCAGGGGGCGCAGACTATGGCTACACCTTC
CASSPSGGADYGYTF
>TRBJ1-6|-|TRBV27|-
TGTGCCAGCAGTTTCACCGGGAATAATTCACCCCTCCACTTT
CASSFTGNNSPLHF
>TRBJ1-2|-|TRBV27|TRBD1
TGTGCCAGCAGTTTGATCCCGGGACAGGGGGCCTACGGCTACACCTTC
CASSLIPGQGAYGYTF
>TRBJ1-4|-|TRBV28|TRBD1
TGTGCCAGCAGCCAGACAGGGGAGAATGAAAAACTGTTTTTT
CASSQTGENEKLFF
>TRBJ2-3|-|TRBV7-9|TRBD1
TGTGCCAGCAGCCCCGGGACAGGGGATGCAGATACGCAGTATTTT
CASSPGTGDADTQYF
>TRBJ2-1|-|TRBV24-1|TRBD2
TGTGCCACCAGTGATTGGGCTAGCGGGACCTACAATGAGCAGTTCTTC
CATSDWASGTYNEQFF
>TRBJ2-1|-|TRBV4-3|-
TGCGCCAGCAGCCAAGGAGCGGTCTACAATGAGCAGTTCTTC
CASSQGAVYNEQFF
>TRBJ2-3|few|TRBV27|-
TGTGCCAGCAGTTTAAGGGGTAGCACAGATACGCAGTATTTT
CASSLRGSTDTQYF
>TRBJ2-3|-|TRBV18|TRBD2
TGTGCCAGCTCAACCGGGACTAGCGGGAGCACAGATACGCAGTATTTT
CASSTGTSGSTDTQYF
>TRBJ1-5|-|TRBV18|TRBD1
TGTGCCAGCTCACCGGACAGGGGCAATCAGCCCCAGCATTTT
CASSPDRGNQPQHF
>TRBJ1-3|once|TRBV5-1|-
TGCGCCAGCAGCTTGAGGTCAGGGGACGGAAACACCATATATTTT
CASSLRSGDGNTIYF
>TRBJ2-7|-|TRBV18|TRBD2
TGTGCCAGCTCACCAGGTCTAGCGGGAGGCACCTACGAGCAGTACTTC
CASSPGLAGGTYEQYF
>TRBJ1-1|-|TRBV7-2|-
TGTGCCAGCAGCTTAGGCACAGGGTGGATCACTGAAGCTTTCTTT
CASSLGTGWITEAFF
>TRBJ2-3|-|TRBV4-2|-
TGTGCCAGCAGCCTAATACAAGCGAGCCCAGATACGCAGTATTTT
CASSLIQASPDTQYF
>TRBJ2-2|-|TRBV7-3|TRBD2
TGTGCCAGCAGCTTAGCGGGAGGGCCAAAGACCGGGGAGCTGTTTTTT
CASSLAGGPKTGELFF
>TRBJ2-1|-|TRBV4-3|TRBD1
TGCGCCAGCAGCCAAGATCACAGGGGAATGGATTATGAGCAGTTCTTC
CASSQDHRGMDYEQFF
>TRBJ1-5|-|TRBV2|TRBD1
TGTGCCAGCGAAACAGGGGCACGTCAGCCCCAGCATTTT
CASETGARQPQHF
>TRBJ2-7|once|TRBV27|-
TGTGCCAGCAGTTCGCTCGGGAGTAGGGGAACCTACGAGCAGTACTTC
CASSSLGSRGTYEQYF
>TRBJ2-1|-|TRBV27|TRBD1
TGTGCCAGCGGGGCCGGAGACAGGGTGGGCAATGAGCAGTTCTTC
CASGAGDRVGNEQFF
>TRBJ2-7|-|TRBV19|-
TGTGCCAGTAGTACCGGAACAGGGATCGGCGAGCAGTACTTC
CASSTGTGIGEQYF
>TRBJ1-5|-|TRBV6-2/TRBV6-3|-
TGTGCCAGCAGTTACTCTCGTGAATACCCTCAGGGCATGAGCAATCAGCCCCAGCATTTT
CASSYSREYPQGMSNQPQHF
>TRBJ2-7|-|TRBV9|TRBD1
TGTGCCAGCAGCACCCGACAGGGCTCCTACGAGCAGTACTTC
CASSTRQGSYEQYF
>TRBJ2-5|-|TRBV4-1|-
TGCGCCAGCAGCCAAAATCACGAGGAGACCCAGTACTTC
CASSQNHEETQYF
>TRBJ1-1|-|TRBV19|-
TGTGCCAGTAGTATAGCTTGGGAGACTGAAGCTTTCTTT
CASSIAWETEAFF
>TRBJ2-1|-|TRBV7-8|TRBD2
TGTGCCAGCAGCTCCCCAGGACTAGCGGGGGGATACAATGAGCAGTTCTTC
CASSSPGLAGGYNEQFF
>TRBJ2-7|-|TRBV24-1|TRBD1
TGTGCCACCAGTGACCCAAGGGGGCGAGGCGAGCAGTACTTC
CATSDPRGRGEQYF
>TRBJ2-1|-|TRBV2|-
TGTGCCAGCAGTGAGGATTTTCCGGCCGTCGGGGGACTGTCCTACAATGAGCAGTTCTTC
CASSEDFPAVGGLSYNEQFF
>TRBJ2-7|-|TRBV5-8|-
TGTGCCAGCAGCTCCGTAGGGGGTTTATCCTACGAGCAGTACTTC
CASSSVGGLSYEQYF
>TRBJ1-2|-|TRBV18|-
TGTGCCAGCTCACCGGGGGATGGAAGGGACACCACCTTC
CASSPGDGRDTTF
>TRBJ2-7|once|TRBV27|-
TGTGCCAGCAGTTTAGGAGGGAGAGGGGTCTACGAGCAGTACTTC
CASSLGGRGVYEQYF
>TRBJ1-1|-|TRBV30|-
TGTGCCTGGACCCCGAGGGCATTGGCTGAAGCTTTCTTT
CAWTPRALAEAFF
>TRBJ2-1|once|TRBV10-3|TRBD2
TGTGCATCACAGCGGGAGGGCATAAAGGATGAGCAGTTCTTC
CASQREGIKDEQFF
>TRBJ2-1|-|TRBV5-1|TRBD1
TGCGCCAGCAGCTTGGCGGGCGGGACAGGGGGCAGGGAGCAGTTCTTC
CASSLAGGTGGREQFF
>TRBJ2-1|-|TRBV12-3/TRBV12-4|TRBD2
TGTGCCAGCACCATAGCGGGAGTCCGTGAGCAGTTCTTC
CASTIAGVREQFF
>TRBJ2-1|-|TRBV19|-
TGTGCCAGTAGTCGAGCCCACTATTCCTACAATGAGCAGTTCTTC
CASSRAHYSYNEQFF
>TRBJ2-1|-|TRBV6-5|TRBD1
TGTGCCAGCAGTCAATCGGGACAGGGTAACAATGAGCAGTTCTTC
CASSQSGQGNNEQFF
>TRBJ2-5|once|TRBV5-1|-
TGCGCCAGCAGCTTGCTGCGGCCCCGGGAGACCCAGTACTTC
CASSLLRPRETQYF
>TRBJ1-4|-|TRBV6-5|-
TGTGCCAGCAGTTACTCAGCCGCTGCAACTAATGAAAAACTGTTTTTT
CASSYSAAATNEKLFF
>TRBJ2-1|-|TRBV18|TRBD1
TGTGCCAGCTCCCGGGGACAGGGGGCCCAGGATGAGCAGTTCTTC
CASSRGQGAQDEQFF
>TRBJ2-7|-|TRBV25-1|-
TGTGCCAGCAGTCCATACAGGGAGTCCGAGCAGTACTTC
CASSPYRESEQYF
>TRBJ2-1|-|TRBV28|TRBD1
TGTGCCAGCACTACCCGGACAGGACCAAATGAGCAGTTCTTC
CASTTRTGPNEQFF